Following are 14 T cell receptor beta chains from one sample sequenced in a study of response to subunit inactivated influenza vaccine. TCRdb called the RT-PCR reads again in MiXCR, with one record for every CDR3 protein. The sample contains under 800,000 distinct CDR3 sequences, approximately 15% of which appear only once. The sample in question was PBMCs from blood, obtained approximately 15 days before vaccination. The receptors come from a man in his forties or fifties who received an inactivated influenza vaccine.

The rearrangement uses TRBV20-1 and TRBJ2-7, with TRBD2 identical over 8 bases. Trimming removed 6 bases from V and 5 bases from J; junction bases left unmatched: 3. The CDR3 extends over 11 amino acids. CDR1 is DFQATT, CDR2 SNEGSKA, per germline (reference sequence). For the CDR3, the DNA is TGCAGTGCCTCGACTAGCGACGAGCAGTACTTC. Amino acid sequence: CSASTSDEQYF.

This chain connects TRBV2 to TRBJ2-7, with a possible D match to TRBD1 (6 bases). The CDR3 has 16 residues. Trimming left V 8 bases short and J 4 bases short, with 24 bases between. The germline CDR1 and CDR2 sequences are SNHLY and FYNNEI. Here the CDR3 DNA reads TGTGCCAGCGTTTTAACGCTAGGGGGAGAAGGGTACGAGCAGTACTTC. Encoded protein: CASVLTLGGEGYEQYF.

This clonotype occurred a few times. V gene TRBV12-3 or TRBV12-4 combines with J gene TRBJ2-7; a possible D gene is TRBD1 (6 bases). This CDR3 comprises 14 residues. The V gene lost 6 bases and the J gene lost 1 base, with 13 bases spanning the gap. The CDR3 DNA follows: TGTGCCAGCAGAACCGGGACACGATCCTACGAGCAGTACTTC. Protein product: CASRTGTRSYEQYF.

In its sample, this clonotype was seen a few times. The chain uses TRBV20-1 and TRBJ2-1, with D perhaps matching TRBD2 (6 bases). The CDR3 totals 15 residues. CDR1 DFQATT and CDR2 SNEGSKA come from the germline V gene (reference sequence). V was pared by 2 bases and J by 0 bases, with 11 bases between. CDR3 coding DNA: TGCAGTGCTAGATCCGGGACTTTCTCCTACAATGAGCAGTTCTTC. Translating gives CSARSGTFSYNEQFF.

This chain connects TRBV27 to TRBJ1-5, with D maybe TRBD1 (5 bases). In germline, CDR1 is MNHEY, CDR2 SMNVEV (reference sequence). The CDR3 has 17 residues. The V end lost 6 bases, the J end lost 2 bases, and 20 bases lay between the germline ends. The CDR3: CASSRATWINGNQPQHF. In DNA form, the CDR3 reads TGTGCCAGCAGCAGGGCTACATGGATCAACGGCAATCAGCCCCAGCATTTT.

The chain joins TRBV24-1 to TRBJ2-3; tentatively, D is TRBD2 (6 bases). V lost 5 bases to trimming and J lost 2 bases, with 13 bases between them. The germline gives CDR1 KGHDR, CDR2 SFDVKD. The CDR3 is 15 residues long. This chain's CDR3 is CATSARAGTTDTQYF. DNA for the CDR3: TGTGCCACCAGTGCAAGGGCGGGGACCACAGATACGCAGTATTTT.

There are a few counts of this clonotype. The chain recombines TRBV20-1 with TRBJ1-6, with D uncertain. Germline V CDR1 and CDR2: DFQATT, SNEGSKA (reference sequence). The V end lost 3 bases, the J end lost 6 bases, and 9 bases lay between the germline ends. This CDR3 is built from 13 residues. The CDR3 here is CSARALPNSPLHF. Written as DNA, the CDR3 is TGCAGTGCTAGGGCTCTACCTAATTCACCCCTCCACTTT.

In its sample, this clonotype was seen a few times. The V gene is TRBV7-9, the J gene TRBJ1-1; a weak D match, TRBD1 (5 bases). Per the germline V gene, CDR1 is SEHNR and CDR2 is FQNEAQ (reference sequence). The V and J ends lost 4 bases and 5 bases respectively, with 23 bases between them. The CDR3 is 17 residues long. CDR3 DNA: TGTGCCAGCAGCTCAACCCAGGGTCCTGTTAGGGAAACTGAAGCTTTCTTT. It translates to CASSSTQGPVRETEAFF.

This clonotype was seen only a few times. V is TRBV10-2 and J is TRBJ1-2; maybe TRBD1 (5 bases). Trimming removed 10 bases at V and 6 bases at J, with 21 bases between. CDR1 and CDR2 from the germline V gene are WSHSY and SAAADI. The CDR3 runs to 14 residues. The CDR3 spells CATREGFREDGYTF. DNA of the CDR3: TGCGCCACCAGGGAGGGGTTCCGCGAAGATGGCTACACCTTC.

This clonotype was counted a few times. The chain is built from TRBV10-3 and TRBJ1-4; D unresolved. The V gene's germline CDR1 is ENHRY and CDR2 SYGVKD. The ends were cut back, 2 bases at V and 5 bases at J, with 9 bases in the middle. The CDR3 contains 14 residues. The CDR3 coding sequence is TGTGCCATCAGTGAGACCAGGCGAAATGAAAAACTGTTTTTT. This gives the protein CAISETRRNEKLFF.

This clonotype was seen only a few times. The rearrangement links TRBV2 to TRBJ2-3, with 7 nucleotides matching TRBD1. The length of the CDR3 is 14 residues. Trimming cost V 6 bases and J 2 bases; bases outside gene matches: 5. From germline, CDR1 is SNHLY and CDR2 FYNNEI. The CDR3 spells CASSRGFPTDTQYF. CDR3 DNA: TGTGCCAGCAGCAGGGGGTTTCCCACAGATACGCAGTATTTT. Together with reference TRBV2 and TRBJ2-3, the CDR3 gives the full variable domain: EPEVTQTPSHQVTQMGQEVILRCVPISNHLYFYWYRQILGQKVEFLVSFYNNEISEKSEIFDDQFSVERPDGSNFTLKIRSTKLEDSAMYFCASSRGFPTDTQYFGPGTRLTVL.

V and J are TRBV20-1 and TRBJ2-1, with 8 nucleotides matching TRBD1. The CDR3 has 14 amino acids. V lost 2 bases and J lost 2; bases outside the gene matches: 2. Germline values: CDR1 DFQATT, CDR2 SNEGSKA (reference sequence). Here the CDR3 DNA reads TGCAGTGCTAGACAGGGGGCTGCCTACAATGAGCAGTTCTTC. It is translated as CSARQGAAYNEQFF.

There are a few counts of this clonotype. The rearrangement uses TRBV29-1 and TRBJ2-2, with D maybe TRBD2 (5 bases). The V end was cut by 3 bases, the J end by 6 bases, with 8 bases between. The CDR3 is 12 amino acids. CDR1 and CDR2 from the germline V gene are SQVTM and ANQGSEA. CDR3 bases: TGCAGCGTTGACGAGGGTGCCGGGGAGCTGTTTTTT. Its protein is CSVDEGAGELFF.

The CDR3 sequence: CASQETQYF. The DNA for the CDR3 is TGTGCCAGCCAAGAGACCCAGTACTTC. The chain joins TRBV25-1 to TRBJ2-5; D is unresolved. The CDR3 contains 9 residues. Germline V gene lookup returns CDR1 MGHDK and CDR2 SYGVNS. Trimming removed 8 bases at V and 2 bases at J, with 0 bases between.